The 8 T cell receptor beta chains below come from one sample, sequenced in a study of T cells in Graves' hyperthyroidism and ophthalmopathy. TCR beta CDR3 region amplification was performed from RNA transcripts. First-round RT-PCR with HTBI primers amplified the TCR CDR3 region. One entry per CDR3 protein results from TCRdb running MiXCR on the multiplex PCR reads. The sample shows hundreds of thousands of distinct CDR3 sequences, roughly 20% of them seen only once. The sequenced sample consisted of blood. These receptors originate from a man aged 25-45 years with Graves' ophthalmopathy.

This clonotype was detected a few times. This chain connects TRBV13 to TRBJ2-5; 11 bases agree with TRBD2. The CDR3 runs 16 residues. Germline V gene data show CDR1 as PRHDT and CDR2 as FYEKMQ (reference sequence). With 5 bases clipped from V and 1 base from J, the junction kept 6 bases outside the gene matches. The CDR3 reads CASSKRGLAAQETQYF. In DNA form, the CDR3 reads TGTGCCAGCAGCAAGAGGGGACTAGCGGCCCAAGAGACCCAGTACTTC.

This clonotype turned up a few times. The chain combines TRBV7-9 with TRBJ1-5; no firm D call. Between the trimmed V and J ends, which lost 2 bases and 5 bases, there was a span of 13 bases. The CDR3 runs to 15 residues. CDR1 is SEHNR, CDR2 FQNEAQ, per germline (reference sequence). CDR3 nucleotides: TGTGCCAGCAGCTTAAGGCTTCGCCCCTATCAGCCCCAGCATTTT. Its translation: CASSLRLRPYQPQHF.

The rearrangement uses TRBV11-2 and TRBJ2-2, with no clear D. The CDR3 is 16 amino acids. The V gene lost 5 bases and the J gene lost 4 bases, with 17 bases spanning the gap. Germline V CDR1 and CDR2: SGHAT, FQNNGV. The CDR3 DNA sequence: TGTGCCAGCAGCACCTCCCCCAGAGGTGGCACCGGGGAGCTGTTTTTT. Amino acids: CASSTSPRGGTGELFF.

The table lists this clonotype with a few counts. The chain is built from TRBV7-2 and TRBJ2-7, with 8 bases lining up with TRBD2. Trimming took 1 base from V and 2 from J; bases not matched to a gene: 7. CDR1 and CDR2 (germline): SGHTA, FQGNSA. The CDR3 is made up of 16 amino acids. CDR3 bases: TGTGCCAGCAGCTTAGTATTTAGCGGGGCTCCCTACGAGCAGTACTTC. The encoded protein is CASSLVFSGAPYEQYF.

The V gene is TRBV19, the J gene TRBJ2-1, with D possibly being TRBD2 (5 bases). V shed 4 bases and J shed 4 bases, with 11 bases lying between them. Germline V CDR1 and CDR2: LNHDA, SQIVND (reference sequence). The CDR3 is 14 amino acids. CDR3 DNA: TGTGCCAGTAGTAGCCCCGGGATTTACAATGAGCAGTTCTTC. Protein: CASSSPGIYNEQFF.

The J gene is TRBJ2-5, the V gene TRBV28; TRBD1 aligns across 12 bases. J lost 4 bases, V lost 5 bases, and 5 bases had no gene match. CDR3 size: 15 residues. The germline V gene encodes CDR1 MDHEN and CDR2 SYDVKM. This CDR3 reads CASSDGDRGRETQYF. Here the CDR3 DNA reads TGTGCCAGCAGTGATGGGGACAGGGGGCGAGAGACCCAGTACTTC. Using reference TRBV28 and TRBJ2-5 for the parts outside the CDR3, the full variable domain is DVKVTQSSRYLVKRTGEKVFLECVQDMDHENMFWYRQDPGLGLRLIYFSYDVKMKEKGDIPEGYSVSREKKERFSLILESASTNQTSMYLCASSDGDRGRETQYFGPGTRLLVL.

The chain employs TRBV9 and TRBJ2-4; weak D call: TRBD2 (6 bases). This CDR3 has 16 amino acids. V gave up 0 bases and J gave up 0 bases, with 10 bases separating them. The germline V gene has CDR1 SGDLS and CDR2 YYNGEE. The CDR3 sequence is CASSVGEETAKNIQYF. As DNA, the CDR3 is TGTGCCAGCAGCGTAGGGGAGGAGACAGCCAAAAACATTCAGTACTTC.

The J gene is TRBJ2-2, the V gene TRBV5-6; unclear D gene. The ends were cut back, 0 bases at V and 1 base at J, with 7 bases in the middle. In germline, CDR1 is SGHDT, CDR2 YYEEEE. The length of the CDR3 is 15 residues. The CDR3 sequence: CASSLGDGNTGELFF. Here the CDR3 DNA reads TGTGCCAGCAGCTTGGGGGATGGGAACACCGGGGAGCTGTTTTTT.